The 15 T cell receptor beta chains given below trace back to one sample, sequenced in a study of blood T cell repertoires in COVID-19. Sequencing used immunoSEQ multiplex PCR; TCRdb keeps in-frame clones, though not all of them. Among about 220,000 clones listed, roughly 80% were seen once. The sample was PBMCs or T cells enriched from blood (not recorded which). The source of these receptors is a woman between 35 and 50 years old with acute COVID-19.

This clone occurred once. The chain uses TRBV15 and TRBJ1-4, with unresolved D. CDR1 LNHNV and CDR2 YYDKDF come from the germline V gene (reference sequence). V was trimmed by 1 base and J by 6 bases, leaving 12 bases between them. The CDR3 runs 15 residues. For the CDR3, the DNA is TGTGCCACCAGCAGAGTTGTAGGACTGGATGAAAAACTGTTTTTT. It encodes CATSRVVGLDEKLFF.

The gene calls are TRBV10-3 and TRBJ2-7; D possibly corresponds to TRBD2 (5 bases). With 4 bases removed from V and 6 bases from J, the gap between germline ends came to 7 bases. CDR3 length: 11 amino acids. Germline values: CDR1 ENHRY, CDR2 SYGVKD. The CDR3 region is CAISGSAEQYF. CDR3 nucleotide sequence: TGTGCCATCAGTGGTAGCGCCGAGCAGTACTTC.

The gene calls are TRBV28 and TRBJ1-2, with 7 bases that match TRBD1. CDR3 size: 15 residues. J gave up 8 bases and V 4 bases, and 13 bases lay outside the gene matches. Germline CDR1 reads MDHEN; CDR2 reads SYDVKM. DNA for the CDR3: TGTGCCAGCAGTTCCCAGCCTTCGACAGGGAGCGGCTACACCTTC. It specifies CASSSQPSTGSGYTF.

V is TRBV27 and J is TRBJ1-1, with D tentatively TRBD1 (5 bases). Between the trimmed V and J ends, which lost 3 bases and 2 bases, there was a span of 10 bases. The CDR3 runs 14 residues. Germline V gene lookup returns CDR1 MNHEY and CDR2 SMNVEV (reference sequence). DNA of the CDR3: TGTGCCAGCAGTTTGACAGCGGGCAACACTGAAGCTTTCTTT. Translated, it gives CASSLTAGNTEAFF.

The J gene is TRBJ2-7, the V gene TRBV28, with D maybe TRBD1 (6 bases). The CDR3 sequence is 14 residues long. Germline lookup yields CDR1 MDHEN and CDR2 SYDVKM. V was shortened by 6 bases and J by 3 bases, with 15 bases between the two germline ends. The CDR3 sequence: CASSRALGGYEQYF. In DNA form, the CDR3 reads TGTGCCAGCAGCAGGGCACTAGGGGGCTACGAGCAGTACTTC.

The rearrangement joins TRBV4-2 to TRBJ1-2; no clear D. Germline CDR1 LGHNA, CDR2 YNFKEQ. V was pared by 0 bases and J by 7 bases, with 12 bases between. This CDR3 has 14 residues. In nucleotides, the CDR3 is TGTGCCAGCAGCCAAGAGGCAGGAGGTCTTGGCTACACCTTC. Protein: CASSQEAGGLGYTF.

For this clone: At one end the junction does not follow the germline gene, possibly because of a read error. The chain has TRBV7-9 and TRBJ2-7; TRBD1 agrees at 9 bases. There are 16 residues in the CDR3. Germline V gives CDR1 SEHNR, CDR2 FQNEAQ (reference sequence). DNA of the CDR3: TGTGCCAGCAGCTCTGAACAGGGGGCCGCCTCCCACGAGCAGTACTTC. It specifies CASSSEQGAASHEQYF.

The rearrangement uses TRBV6-2 or TRBV6-3 and TRBJ2-7, with 7 positions matching TRBD1. With 2 bases clipped from V and 0 bases from J, the junction kept 10 bases outside the gene matches. The germline V gene encodes CDR1 MNHEY and CDR2 SVGEGT. This CDR3 contains 17 residues. The CDR3: CASSYPRQGRSSYEQYF. CDR3 nucleotide sequence: TGTGCCAGCAGTTACCCCCGACAGGGACGGAGCTCCTACGAGCAGTACTTC.

The V call is TRBV20-1, the J call TRBJ2-5, with a tentative D call TRBD1 (7 bases). CDR1 is DFQATT and CDR2 is SNEGSKA in the germline V gene (reference sequence). V was trimmed by 3 bases and J by 5 bases, leaving 25 bases between them. This CDR3 comprises 17 residues. The CDR3 DNA follows: TGCAGTGCTAGTGGACCCCAGGGCGGGACAGAAAGGGAGACCCAGTACTTC. It yields the protein CSASGPQGGTERETQYF.

V and J are TRBV7-6 and TRBJ1-3; D gene unclear. The CDR3 extends over 14 amino acids. The V gene lost 4 bases and the J gene lost 2 bases, with 9 bases spanning the gap. The germline V gene has CDR1 SGHVS and CDR2 FNYEAQ. The CDR3 nucleotides read TGTGCCAGCAGCTCAGGTCTGGCTGGAAACACCATATATTTT. Encoded protein: CASSSGLAGNTIYF.

The genes are TRBV27 and TRBJ1-2; 7 bases match TRBD1. Germline V gene sequence: CDR1 MNHEY, CDR2 SMNVEV (reference sequence). The J segment lost 8 bases and the V segment lost 6 bases, leaving 9 bases of the junction unmatched. This CDR3 contains 13 residues. This CDR3 is CASRSWQGEGYTF. CDR3 nucleotides: TGTGCCAGCAGAAGTTGGCAGGGGGAGGGCTACACCTTC.

V gene TRBV28 combines with J gene TRBJ1-3; D is unresolved. The CDR3 covers 14 residues. V gave up 3 bases and J gave up 0 bases, with 6 bases separating them. CDR1 is MDHEN, CDR2 SYDVKM, per germline. The chain's CDR3 is CASSLSVSGNTIYF. The CDR3 region has the DNA TGTGCCAGCAGTTTGAGTGTCTCTGGAAACACCATATATTTT. The full variable domain, rest sourced from reference TRBV28 and TRBJ1-3, is DVKVTQSSRYLVKRTGEKVFLECVQDMDHENMFWYRQDPGLGLRLIYFSYDVKMKEKGDIPEGYSVSREKKERFSLILESASTNQTSMYLCASSLSVSGNTIYFGEGSWLTVV.

V usage is TRBV10-1 and J usage is TRBJ2-1, with 11 nucleotides matching TRBD1. Germline V gene sequence: CDR1 WNHNN, CDR2 SYGVQD (reference sequence). With 2 bases clipped from V and 6 bases from J, the junction kept 6 bases outside the gene matches. This CDR3 is 16 amino acids long. The CDR3 reads CASSEVGTGGINEQFF. In nucleotides, the CDR3 is TGCGCCAGCAGTGAGGTCGGGACAGGGGGAATCAATGAGCAGTTCTTC.

CDR3 residues: CASSHGGDQPQHF. CDR3 bases: TGTGCCAGCAGCCACGGGGGGGATCAGCCCCAGCATTTT. The V gene is TRBV7-8, the J gene TRBJ1-5; D possibly corresponds to TRBD1 (5 bases). The CDR3 spans 13 residues. Germline V lookup: CDR1 SGHVS, CDR2 FQNEAQ. Trimming took off 5 bases at V and 5 bases at J, with 10 bases between the two ends. The full variable domain, in which reference TRBV7-8 and TRBJ1-5 provide the parts outside the CDR3, is GAGVSQSPRYKVAKRGQDVALRCDPISGHVSLFWYQQALGQGPEFLTYFQNEAQLDKSGLPSDRFFAERPEGSVSTLKIQRTQQEDSAVYLCASSHGGDQPQHFGDGTRLSIL.

The V call is TRBV30, the J call TRBJ2-1; 14 positions agree with TRBD2. Looked up from germline, CDR1 is GTSNPN and CDR2 is SVGIG (reference sequence). The CDR3 has 16 amino acids. V was clipped by 4 bases and J by 0 bases; unmatched bases: 2. CDR3 sequence (DNA): TGTGCCTGGATCGGGACTAGCGGGAGCTCCTACAATGAGCAGTTCTTC. It encodes CAWIGTSGSSYNEQFF.